This T cell receptor (beta chain) was sequenced for a study of cytomegalovirus exposure and HLA in healthy donors. Note on this clone: Its cognate antigen is unknown.

The V gene's germline CDR1 is SGHNT and CDR2 YYREEE (reference sequence). CDR3 size: 14 residues. V shed 7 bases and J shed 3 bases, with 15 bases lying between them. The PCR ran on 60 Vbeta and 13 Jbeta primers. Assay used: immunoSEQ multiplex PCR; TCRdb lists only in-frame clones, some missing. The repertoire holds roughly 150,000 clones, with approximately 81% as singletons. Study results and caveats: Later on, a genetic analysis was performed. It linked a missense variant in DCLRE1C with V- and J-gene trimming of TCR beta. Upon later analysis, TCR association rates were observed to vary by HLA locus, being highest for DRB1 and lowest for HLA-C.

Sequencing was carried out using PBMCs. This rearrangement joins TRBV5-4 to TRBJ2-3; D unclear. This clonotype originated in a man aged 25-45 years in good health and CMV-seropositive. The CDR3 loop is CASRPGAGTDTQYF. Written as DNA, the CDR3 is TGTGCCAGCCGGCCCGGAGCCGGGACAGATACGCAGTATTTT. The full variable domain, completed using reference TRBV5-4 and TRBJ2-3, is ETGVTQSPTHLIKTRGQQVTLRCSSQSGHNTVSWYQQALGQGPQFIFQYYREEENGRGNFPPRFSGLQFPNYSSELNVNALELDDSALYLCASRPGAGTDTQYFGPGTRLTVL.